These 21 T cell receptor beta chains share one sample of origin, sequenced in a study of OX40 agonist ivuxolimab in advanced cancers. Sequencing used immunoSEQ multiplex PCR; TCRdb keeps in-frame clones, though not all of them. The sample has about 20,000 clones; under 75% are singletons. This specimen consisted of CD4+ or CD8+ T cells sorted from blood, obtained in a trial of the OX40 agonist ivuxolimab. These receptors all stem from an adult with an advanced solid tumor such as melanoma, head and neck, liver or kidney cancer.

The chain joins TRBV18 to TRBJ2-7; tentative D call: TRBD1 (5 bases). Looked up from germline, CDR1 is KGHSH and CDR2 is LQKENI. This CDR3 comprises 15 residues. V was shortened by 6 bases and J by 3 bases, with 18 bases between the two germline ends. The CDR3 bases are TGTGCCAGCTCGTCGACAGAACCTTCCCTCTACGAGCAGTACTTC. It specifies CASSSTEPSLYEQYF.

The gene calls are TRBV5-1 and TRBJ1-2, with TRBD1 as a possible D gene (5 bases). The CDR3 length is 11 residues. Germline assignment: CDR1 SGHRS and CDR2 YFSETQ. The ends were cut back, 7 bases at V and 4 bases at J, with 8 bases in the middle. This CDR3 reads CASWGAYGYTF. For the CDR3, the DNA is TGCGCCAGCTGGGGCGCCTATGGCTACACCTTC.

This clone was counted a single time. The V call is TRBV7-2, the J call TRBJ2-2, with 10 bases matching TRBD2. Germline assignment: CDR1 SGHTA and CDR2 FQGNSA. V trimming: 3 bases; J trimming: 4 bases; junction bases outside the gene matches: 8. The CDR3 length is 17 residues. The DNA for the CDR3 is TGTGCCAGCAGCTTGGAAGCTAGCGGGGGTTTCACCGGGGAGCTGTTTTTT. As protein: CASSLEASGGFTGELFF.

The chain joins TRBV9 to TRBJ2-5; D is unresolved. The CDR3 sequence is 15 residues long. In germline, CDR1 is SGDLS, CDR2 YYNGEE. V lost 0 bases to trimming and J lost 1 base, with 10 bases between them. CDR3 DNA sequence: TGTGCCAGCAGCGTAGCCGGACGGACCCAAGAGACCCAGTACTTC. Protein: CASSVAGRTQETQYF.

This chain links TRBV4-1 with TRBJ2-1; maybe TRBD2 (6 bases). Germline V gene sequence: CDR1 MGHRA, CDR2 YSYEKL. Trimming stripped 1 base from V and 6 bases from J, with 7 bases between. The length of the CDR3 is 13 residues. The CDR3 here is CASSQATSNEQFF. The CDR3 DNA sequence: TGCGCCAGCAGCCAAGCGACTAGCAATGAGCAGTTCTTC.

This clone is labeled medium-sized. CDR3 protein: CSVSMNTEAFF. The CDR3 DNA follows: TGCAGCGTCTCGATGAACACTGAAGCTTTCTTT. The gene calls are TRBV29-1 and TRBJ1-1; no clear D gene. Between the trimmed V and J ends, which lost 6 bases and 0 bases, there was a span of 5 bases. Germline V CDR1 and CDR2: SQVTM, ANQGSEA. The CDR3 runs to 11 residues.

The CDR3 protein is CASSSVYNEQFF. In nucleotides, the CDR3 is TGTGCCAGCAGCTCCGTCTACAATGAGCAGTTCTTC. The chain has TRBV7-9 and TRBJ2-1; D ambiguous. The CDR3 extends over 12 amino acids. From germline, CDR1 is SEHNR and CDR2 FQNEAQ (reference sequence). Trimming removed 4 bases from V and 3 bases from J, with 4 bases in between.

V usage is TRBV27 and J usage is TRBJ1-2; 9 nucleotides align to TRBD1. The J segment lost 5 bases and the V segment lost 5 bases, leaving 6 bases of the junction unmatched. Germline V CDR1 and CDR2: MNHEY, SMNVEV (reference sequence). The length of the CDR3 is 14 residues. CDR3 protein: CASSNRQGGYGYTF. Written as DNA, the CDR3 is TGTGCCAGCAGTAACCGACAGGGGGGGTATGGCTACACCTTC.

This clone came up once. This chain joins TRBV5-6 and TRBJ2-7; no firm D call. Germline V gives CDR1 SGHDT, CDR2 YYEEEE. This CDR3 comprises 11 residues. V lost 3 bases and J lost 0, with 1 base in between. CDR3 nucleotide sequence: TGTGCCAGCAGCTCCTCCTACGAGCAGTACTTC. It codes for CASSSSYEQYF.

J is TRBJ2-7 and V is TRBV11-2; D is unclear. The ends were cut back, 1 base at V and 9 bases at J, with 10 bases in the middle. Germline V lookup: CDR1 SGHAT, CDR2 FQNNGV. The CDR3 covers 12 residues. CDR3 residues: CASSLVGPGQYF. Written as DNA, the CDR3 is TGTGCCAGCAGCTTAGTAGGTCCGGGGCAGTACTTC.

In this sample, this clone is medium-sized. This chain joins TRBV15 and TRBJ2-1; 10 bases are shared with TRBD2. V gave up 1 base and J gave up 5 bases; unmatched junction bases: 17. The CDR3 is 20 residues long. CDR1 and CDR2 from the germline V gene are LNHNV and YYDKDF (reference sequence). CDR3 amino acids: CATSRAGRLAGAKVNNEQFF. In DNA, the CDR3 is TGTGCCACCAGCAGAGCGGGTAGGCTAGCGGGGGCCAAGGTGAACAATGAGCAGTTCTTC. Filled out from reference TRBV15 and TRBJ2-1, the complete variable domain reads DAMVIQNPRYQVTQFGKPVTLSCSQTLNHNVMYWYQQKSSQAPKLLFHYYDKDFNNEADTPDNFQSRRPNTSFCFLDIRSPGLGDTAMYLCATSRAGRLAGAKVNNEQFFGPGTRLTVL.

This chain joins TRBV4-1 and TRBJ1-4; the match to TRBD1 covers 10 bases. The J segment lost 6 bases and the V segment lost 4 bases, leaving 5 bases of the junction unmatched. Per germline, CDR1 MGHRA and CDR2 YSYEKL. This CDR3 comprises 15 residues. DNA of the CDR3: TGCGCCAGCAGCCCCGGACAGGGGGGCGATGAAAAACTGTTTTTT. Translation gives CASSPGQGGDEKLFF.

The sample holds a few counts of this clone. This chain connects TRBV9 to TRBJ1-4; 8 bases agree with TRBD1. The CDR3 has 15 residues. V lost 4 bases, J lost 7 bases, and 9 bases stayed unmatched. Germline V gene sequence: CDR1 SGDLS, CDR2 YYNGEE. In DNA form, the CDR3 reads TGTGCCAGCAGCACCGGACAGGGTACTGGTGAAAAACTGTTTTTT. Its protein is CASSTGQGTGEKLFF. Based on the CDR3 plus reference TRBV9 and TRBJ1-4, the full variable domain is DSGVTQTPKHLITATGQRVTLRCSPRSGDLSVYWYQQSLDQGLQFLIQYYNGEERAKGNILERFSAQQFPDLHSELNLSSLELGDSALYFCASSTGQGTGEKLFFGSGTQLSVL.

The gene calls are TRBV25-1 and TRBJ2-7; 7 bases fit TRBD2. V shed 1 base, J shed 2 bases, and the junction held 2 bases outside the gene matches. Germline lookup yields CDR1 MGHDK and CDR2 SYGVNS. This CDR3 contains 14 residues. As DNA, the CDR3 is TGTGCCAGCAGTGAATGGGGGGGTACCTACGAGCAGTACTTC. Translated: CASSEWGGTYEQYF.

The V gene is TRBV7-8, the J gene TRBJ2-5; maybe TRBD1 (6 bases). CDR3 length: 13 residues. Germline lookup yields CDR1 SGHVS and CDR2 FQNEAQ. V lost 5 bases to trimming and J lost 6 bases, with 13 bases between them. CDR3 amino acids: CASSTNRAQTQYF. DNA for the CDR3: TGTGCCAGCAGCACGAACAGGGCACAGACCCAGTACTTC.

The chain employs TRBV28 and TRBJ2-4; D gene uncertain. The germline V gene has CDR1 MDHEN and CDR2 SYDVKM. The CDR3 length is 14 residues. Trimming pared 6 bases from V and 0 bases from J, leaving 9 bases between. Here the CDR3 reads CASSDILAKNIQYF. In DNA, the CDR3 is TGTGCCAGCAGCGACATTCTAGCCAAAAACATTCAGTACTTC.

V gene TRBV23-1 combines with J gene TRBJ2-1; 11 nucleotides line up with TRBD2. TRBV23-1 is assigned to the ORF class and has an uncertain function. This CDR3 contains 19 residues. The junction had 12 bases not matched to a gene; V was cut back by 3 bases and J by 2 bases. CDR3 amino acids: CASSHPYGKGLAAYNEQFF. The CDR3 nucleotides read TGCGCCAGCAGTCACCCATACGGCAAGGGACTAGCGGCCTACAATGAGCAGTTCTTC.

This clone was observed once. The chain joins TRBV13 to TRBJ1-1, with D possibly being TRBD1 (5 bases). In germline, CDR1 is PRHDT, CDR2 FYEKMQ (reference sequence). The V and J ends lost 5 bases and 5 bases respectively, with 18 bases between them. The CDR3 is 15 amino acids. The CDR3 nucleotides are TGTGCCAGCAGCCAATCCGGGGCCGAGGAAACTGAAGCTTTCTTT. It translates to CASSQSGAEETEAFF.

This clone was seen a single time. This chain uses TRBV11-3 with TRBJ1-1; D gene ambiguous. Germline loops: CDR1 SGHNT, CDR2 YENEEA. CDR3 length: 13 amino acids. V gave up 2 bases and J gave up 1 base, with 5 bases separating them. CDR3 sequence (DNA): TGTGCCAGCAGCTTAAACAGGAACACTGAAGCTTTCTTT. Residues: CASSLNRNTEAFF.

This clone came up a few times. The CDR3 reads CAWSWGGTEAFF. The CDR3 coding sequence is TGTGCCTGGAGTTGGGGAGGCACTGAAGCTTTCTTT. The V gene is TRBV30, the J gene TRBJ1-1; D is undetermined. Trimming removed 2 bases from V and 4 bases from J, with 8 bases in between. Germline assignment: CDR1 GTSNPN and CDR2 SVGIG (reference sequence). The CDR3 contains 12 residues.

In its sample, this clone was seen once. The CDR3 here is CASSQALVGTQYF. DNA for the CDR3: TGCGCCAGCAGCCAAGCCCTTGTCGGTACGCAGTATTTT. V usage is TRBV4-3 and J usage is TRBJ2-3; D remains unclear. V shed 1 base and J shed 8 bases, with 10 bases lying between them. Germline CDR1 and CDR2: LGHNA and YSLEER. The CDR3 has 13 amino acids.